This T cell receptor beta chain was identified in a study of blood T cell repertoires in COVID-19. In the study overall: The United States, Italy and Spain provided the acute and convalescent COVID-19 samples. The cDNA or gDNA used as material had been derived from T cells, B-cell-depleted T cells, or PBMCs.

Recruited during active infection, patients (from Seattle) were subsequently followed longitudinally. In the original analysis: Estimation of nucleated cell counts relied on the amplification of reference gene primers. Profiled with immunoSEQ multiplex PCR; TCRdb holds only in-frame clones, not every one. V, J and clone size reflect that table, while D and trimming were determined from the DNA. The sample lists roughly 200,000 clones, about 81% occurring once. Germline V lookup: CDR1 LGHNA, CDR2 YNFKEQ. The CDR3 totals 15 residues. The germline V and J ends were trimmed by 1 base and 4 bases, with 13 bases remaining between them.

The J gene is TRBJ1-2, the V gene TRBV4-2, with D possibly TRBD1 on 5 matching bases. The clonotype comes from a woman aged 60 to 75 with COVID-19, enrolled during active disease. Sequencing input: peripheral blood. The chain's CDR3 is CASSQVPGQGYGYTF. CDR3 bases: TGTGCCAGCAGCCAAGTCCCTGGGCAGGGCTATGGCTACACCTTC.